The clone carrying this T cell receptor (beta chain) was found a few times. What it binds is unknown. CDR1 is SGHTA and CDR2 is FQGNSA in the germline V gene. The CDR3 totals 14 residues. Trimming removed 4 bases from V and 5 bases from J; junction bases left unmatched: 3. In TCRdb, the 5' RACE reads were re-called with MiXCR into one record per CDR3 protein. The profile shows about 350,000 distinct CDR3 sequences, roughly 8.4% of them singletons. This sample was included in a study of T cells after yellow fever vaccination. Study-wide context: Any fraction with a low cell number was prepared using SMART-Seq v4 Ultra Low Input. Study-wide points: It was a small share of clonotypes that appeared in both CD4 and CD8 compartments.

This sequence joins TRBV7-2 and TRBJ1-1, with 11 nucleotides matching TRBD1. The sequencing used PBMCs, collected about 41 days after the first yellow fever vaccination. This clonotype originated in a man between 18 and 29 years old who received the YFV17D yellow fever vaccine. The CDR3: CASSWDRGKTEAFF. The CDR3 coding sequence is TGTGCCAGCAGCTGGGACAGGGGGAAAACTGAAGCTTTCTTT. The variable domain in full, with the rest retrieved from reference TRBV7-2 and TRBJ1-1, is GAGVSQSPSNKVTEKGKDVELRCDPISGHTALYWYRQSLGQGLEFLIYFQGNSAPDKSGLPSDRFSAERTGGSVSTLTIQRTQQEDSAVYLCASSWDRGKTEAFFGQGTRLTVV.